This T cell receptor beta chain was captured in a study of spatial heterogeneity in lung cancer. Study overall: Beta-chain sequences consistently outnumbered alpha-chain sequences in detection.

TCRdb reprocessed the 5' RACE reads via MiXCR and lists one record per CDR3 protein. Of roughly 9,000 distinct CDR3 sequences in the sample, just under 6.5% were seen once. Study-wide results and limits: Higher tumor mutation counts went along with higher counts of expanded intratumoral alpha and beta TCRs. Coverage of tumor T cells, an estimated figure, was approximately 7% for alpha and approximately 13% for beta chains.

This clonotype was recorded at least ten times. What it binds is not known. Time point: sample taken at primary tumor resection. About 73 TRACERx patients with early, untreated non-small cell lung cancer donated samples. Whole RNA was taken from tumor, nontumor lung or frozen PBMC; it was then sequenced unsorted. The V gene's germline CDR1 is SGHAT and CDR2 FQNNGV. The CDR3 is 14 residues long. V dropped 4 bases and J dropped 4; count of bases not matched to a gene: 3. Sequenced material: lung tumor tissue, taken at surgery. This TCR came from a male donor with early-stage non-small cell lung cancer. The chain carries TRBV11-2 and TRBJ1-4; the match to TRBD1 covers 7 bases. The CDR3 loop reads CASSSGQINEKLFF. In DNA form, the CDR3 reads TGTGCCAGCAGCTCGGGACAGATTAATGAAAAACTGTTTTTT.